Listed below are T cell receptor beta chains from one sample, sequenced in a study of control samples from healthy donors and cancer patients. The protocol was immunoSEQ multiplex PCR, while the TCRdb copy is restricted to in-frame clones and leaves out a portion. Among over 150,000 clones listed, 90% to 95% were seen once. The sequencing input was PBMCs. The receptor source for this set is a man between 60 and 70 years old with colorectal cancer. Each CDR3 is given with its conserved first and last residue. The order of the fields is J gene, V gene, CDR3 protein.

J gene: TRBJ2-3
V gene: TRBV6-5
CDR3 protein: CASRPRGGAADTQYF

J gene: TRBJ1-1
V gene: TRBV7-9
CDR3 protein: CASSTEGTEAFF

J gene: TRBJ1-2
V gene: TRBV20-1
CDR3 protein: CSASTDAGYTF

J gene: TRBJ2-7
V gene: TRBV3-1/TRBV3-2
CDR3 protein: CASSPTRISYEQYF

J gene: TRBJ1-1
V gene: TRBV18
CDR3 protein: CASSQGSAEAFF

J gene: TRBJ1-1
V gene: TRBV5-8
CDR3 protein: CASSLRQGMNTEAFF

J gene: TRBJ2-5
V gene: TRBV11-2
CDR3 protein: CASSLRETQYF

J gene: TRBJ2-1
V gene: TRBV9
CDR3 protein: CASSVVPSEGGSDNEQFF

J gene: TRBJ1-4
V gene: TRBV24-1
CDR3 protein: CATSTGTDTTNEKLFF

J gene: TRBJ2-5
V gene: TRBV5-1
CDR3 protein: CASSLAGPDSTQYF

J gene: TRBJ1-5
V gene: TRBV27
CDR3 protein: CASSLWTGDQPQHF

J gene: TRBJ2-7
V gene: TRBV28
CDR3 protein: CASSSPFRGYEQYF

J gene: TRBJ1-2
V gene: TRBV4-1
CDR3 protein: CASSQGLNYGYTF

J gene: TRBJ1-2
V gene: TRBV4-1
CDR3 protein: CASSQDTRQPGYGYTF

J gene: TRBJ2-5
V gene: TRBV3-1/TRBV3-2
CDR3 protein: CASRQAGGRQETQYF

J gene: TRBJ1-1
V gene: TRBV6-2/TRBV6-3
CDR3 protein: CASSDRGHVTEAFF

J gene: TRBJ2-3
V gene: TRBV24-1
CDR3 protein: CATSDPRQGADTQYF

J gene: TRBJ2-3
V gene: TRBV4-1
CDR3 protein: CASSQDWTSGASTDTQYF

J gene: TRBJ2-3
V gene: TRBV3-1/TRBV3-2
CDR3 protein: CASSLLRGTRSTDTQYF

J gene: TRBJ1-1
V gene: TRBV6-2/TRBV6-3
CDR3 protein: CASNPGRLNTEAFF

J gene: TRBJ1-4
V gene: TRBV4-2
CDR3 protein: CASSPTTIVGGKLFF

J gene: TRBJ2-6
V gene: TRBV24-1
CDR3 protein: CATSDAPGQFSGANVLTF

J gene: TRBJ1-1
V gene: TRBV19
CDR3 protein: CASSRAVNTEAFF

J gene: TRBJ2-2
V gene: TRBV7-8
CDR3 protein: CASSPSRVSTGELFF

J gene: TRBJ2-5
V gene: TRBV27
CDR3 protein: CASSPLAKQETQYF

J gene: TRBJ1-3
V gene: TRBV18
CDR3 protein: CASSPPGRTGTGNTIYF

J gene: TRBJ2-5
V gene: TRBV6-5
CDR3 protein: CASRVTGKQETQYF

J gene: TRBJ2-7
V gene: TRBV10-3
CDR3 protein: CAISSQDRGTYEQYF

J gene: TRBJ2-5
V gene: TRBV6-6
CDR3 protein: CASSYWGSGGQETQYF

J gene: TRBJ2-1
V gene: TRBV30
CDR3 protein: CARTEYNEQFF

J gene: TRBJ1-5
V gene: TRBV4-3
CDR3 protein: CASSQEWGLNQPQHF

J gene: TRBJ2-1
V gene: TRBV6-4
CDR3 protein: CASSDSETGGKQFF

J gene: TRBJ1-1
V gene: TRBV6-2/TRBV6-3
CDR3 protein: CASSFQGVNTEAFF

J gene: TRBJ2-7
V gene: TRBV14
CDR3 protein: CASSPGGEQYF

J gene: TRBJ2-2
V gene: TRBV24-1
CDR3 protein: CATSDPRTGDPTGELFF

J gene: TRBJ2-3
V gene: TRBV6-1
CDR3 protein: CASSGRPGLAGGQGTQYF

J gene: TRBJ2-7
V gene: TRBV14
CDR3 protein: CASSLFDFPYEQYF

J gene: TRBJ2-5
V gene: TRBV10-1
CDR3 protein: CASSEGVRAQYF

J gene: TRBJ1-5
V gene: TRBV7-2
CDR3 protein: CASSLQGAGQPQHF

J gene: TRBJ1-2
V gene: TRBV10-3
CDR3 protein: CATDSGTGRNYGYTF

J gene: TRBJ2-2
V gene: TRBV30
CDR3 protein: CAWSMGADTGELFF

J gene: TRBJ2-5
V gene: TRBV6-5
CDR3 protein: CASSYFRPGERETQYF

J gene: TRBJ2-1
V gene: TRBV19
CDR3 protein: CASSIMSNEQFF

J gene: TRBJ2-2
V gene: TRBV19
CDR3 protein: CASSTASGGYTGELFF

J gene: TRBJ1-1
V gene: TRBV6-5
CDR3 protein: CASSYPGQGYTEAFF

J gene: TRBJ2-7
V gene: TRBV2
CDR3 protein: CATHSQGSGAAYEQYF

J gene: TRBJ1-5
V gene: TRBV18
CDR3 protein: CASSPTGVGSNQPQHF

J gene: TRBJ2-6
V gene: TRBV4-3
CDR3 protein: CASSQDNWSGANVLTF

J gene: TRBJ1-5
V gene: TRBV7-9
CDR3 protein: CASSPTGQISNQPQHF

J gene: TRBJ2-1
V gene: TRBV11-3
CDR3 protein: CASSLSKGVSYNEQFF

J gene: TRBJ2-1
V gene: TRBV19
CDR3 protein: CASSRIRGGGSMDEQFF

J gene: TRBJ1-6
V gene: TRBV28
CDR3 protein: CASQSGQRSPLHF

J gene: TRBJ1-5
V gene: TRBV5-4
CDR3 protein: CASSLNPNSNQPQHF

J gene: TRBJ2-3
V gene: TRBV6-1
CDR3 protein: CASSEGLAQGPDTQYF

J gene: TRBJ2-7
V gene: TRBV4-1
CDR3 protein: CASSPERGGHFFYEQYF

J gene: TRBJ1-1
V gene: TRBV18
CDR3 protein: CASLPGVMNTEAFF